The 9 T cell receptor beta chains below all came from one sample that was sequenced in a study of T cells in Graves' hyperthyroidism and ophthalmopathy. RNA transcripts were the template for amplifying TCR beta CDR3 regions. The primer set for the first-round RT-PCR of the TCR CDR3 was HTBI. TCRdb redid the calling of the multiplex PCR reads with MiXCR, one entry per CDR3 protein. Among fewer than 350,000 distinct CDR3 sequences, 15% to 20% were seen once, and the ten largest hold roughly 49%. The sequencing input was blood. The receptors shown here come from a woman in her 50s with Graves' hyperthyroidism.

This clonotype was observed a few times. V usage is TRBV6-1 and J usage is TRBJ2-1, with 12 bases lining up with TRBD2. The junction had 4 bases not matched to a gene; V was cut back by 7 bases and J by 6 bases. This CDR3 region has 14 residues. Germline V gene sequence: CDR1 MNHNS, CDR2 SASEGT. The CDR3 DNA follows: TGTGCCAGCACCGAACTAGCGGGAGGCAATGAGCAGTTCTTC. Protein sequence: CASTELAGGNEQFF.

This clonotype was detected many times. This chain connects TRBV28 to TRBJ2-7; 9 nucleotides line up with TRBD1. Germline V gene lookup returns CDR1 MDHEN and CDR2 SYDVKM. The CDR3 runs to 13 residues. J gave up 3 bases and V 8 bases, and 5 bases lay outside the gene matches. The CDR3 nucleotides read TGTGCCAGCCGGGGACAGGGCTACTACGAGCAGTACTTC. It is translated as CASRGQGYYEQYF.

This clonotype was counted ten times or more. The rearrangement joins TRBV28 to TRBJ1-3, with D perhaps matching TRBD1 (6 bases). Germline V gives CDR1 MDHEN, CDR2 SYDVKM. This CDR3 spans 15 amino acids. V lost 5 bases to trimming and J lost 0 bases, with 11 bases between them. The CDR3 nucleotides read TGTGCCAGCAGTACCGGACAGCTCTCTGGAAACACCATATATTTT. Encoded protein: CASSTGQLSGNTIYF.

This clonotype was detected a few times. The chain is built from TRBV3-1 and TRBJ2-2; 7 bases are shared with TRBD2. CDR3 length: 14 amino acids. V lost 2 bases, J lost 6 bases, and 3 bases stayed unmatched. Germline V gene data show CDR1 as LGHDT and CDR2 as YNNKEL (reference sequence). CDR3 amino acids: CASSQHSGSGELFF. The CDR3 nucleotides are TGTGCCAGCAGCCAACATAGCGGGTCCGGGGAGCTGTTTTTT.

This clonotype was seen a handful of times. The rearrangement uses TRBV5-6 and TRBJ1-4, with D hard to call. V lost 4 bases and J 8 bases, leaving 21 bases between the germline ends. The CDR3 is made up of 16 amino acids. CDR1 is SGHDT, CDR2 YYEEEE, per germline. The CDR3 DNA is TGTGCCAGCAGCGCCCTTGGTGGATCGACGGAGGAAAAACTGTTTTTT. Its protein is CASSALGGSTEEKLFF.

A word on this clonotype: As the CDR3 is not closed by the conserved phenylalanine or tryptophan, this likely results from a read error. V is TRBV11-2 and J is TRBJ1-2; D ambiguous. The CDR3 contains 12 residues. CDR1 SGHAT and CDR2 FQNNGV come from the germline V gene. V shed 1 base and J shed 3 bases, with 3 bases lying between them. CDR3 loop: CASSLGDYGYTL. CDR3 bases: TGTGCCAGCAGCTTAGGGGACTATGGCTACACCCTC.

The sample holds a few counts of this clonotype. The chain uses TRBV6-1 and TRBJ2-7; 10 bases match TRBD2. V lost 8 bases to trimming and J lost 3 bases; unmatched junction nucleotides: 4. The CDR3 is 13 residues long. The V gene's germline CDR1 is MNHNS and CDR2 SASEGT. The CDR3: CASARTSGYEQYF. The CDR3 DNA is TGTGCCAGCGCCCGGACTAGCGGCTACGAGCAGTACTTC.

This clonotype was seen only a few times. The chain links TRBV5-5 to TRBJ1-2; 7 nucleotides line up with TRBD1. This CDR3 is built from 16 residues. Trimming cost V 0 bases and J 4 bases; bases outside gene matches: 9. From germline, CDR1 is SGHKS and CDR2 YYEKEE (reference sequence). The CDR3 loop reads CASSLAGGGESYGYTF. The CDR3 nucleotides are TGTGCCAGCAGCTTGGCAGGAGGGGGCGAAAGCTATGGCTACACCTTC. Looking up the rest from reference TRBV5-5 and TRBJ1-2 gives the full variable domain: DAGVTQSPTHLIKTRGQQVTLRCSPISGHKSVSWYQQVLGQGPQFIFQYYEKEERGRGNFPDRFSARQFPNYSSELNVNALLLGDSALYLCASSLAGGGESYGYTFGSGTRLTVV.

This sequence joins TRBV29-1 and TRBJ1-2; 10 positions agree with TRBD1. V shed 4 bases and J 6 bases; nucleotides not matched to a gene: 5. Germline assignment: CDR1 SQVTM and CDR2 ANQGSEA. This CDR3 contains 13 residues. DNA for the CDR3: TGCAGCGTTGGGAGACAGGGGGCAAATGGCTACACCTTC. Protein sequence: CSVGRQGANGYTF.